A selection of T cell receptor beta chains follows, all from one sample in a study of blood T cell repertoires in COVID-19. Sequenced by immunoSEQ multiplex PCR; TCRdb stores in-frame clones only, minus some. The sample yields some 180,000 clones, more than 60% seen once. The sample was peripheral blood. The source of these receptors is a man between 50 and 59 years old who had recovered from COVID-19. Both conserved end residues are part of each CDR3. Each record gives: D gene, clone size, J gene, V gene, CDR3 DNA, CDR3 protein. The D gene is left open where the match is weak. Only part of the rows carry a size: once, few, many, or a class if the clone is expanded.

TRBD2 NA TRBJ2-1 TRBV29-1 TGCAGCGTTGAAAGGTCTAGCGGCTACAATGAGCAGTTCTTC CSVERSSGYNEQFF
NA NA TRBJ2-3 TRBV10-2 TGCGCCAGCAGTGTTGCGACTAGCACAGATACGCAGTATTTT CASSVATSTDTQYF
TRBD1 NA TRBJ1-1 TRBV11-2 TGTGCCAGCATCGTCGACAGGGATACTGAAGCTTTCTTT CASIVDRDTEAFF
NA once TRBJ2-2 TRBV9 TGTGCCAGTAGAAGGGGGAACACCGGGGAGCTGTTTTTT CASRRGNTGELFF
TRBD2 NA TRBJ2-3 TRBV5-4 TGTGCCAGCAGCTGGACTAGCGGGACAGATACGCAGTATTTT CASSWTSGTDTQYF
TRBD2 NA TRBJ2-3 TRBV28 TGTGCCAGCAGTTTGATTGCGCCTAGCGGGTATAGCACAGATACGCAGTATTTT CASSLIAPSGYSTDTQYF
TRBD1 once TRBJ2-1 TRBV4-2 TGTGCCAGCAGCCAAGGACAGGGATCGTATGGGAATGAGCAGTTCTTC CASSQGQGSYGNEQFF
NA few TRBJ1-1 TRBV19 TGTGCCACCCGAGGGCTGAACGCTGAAGCTTTCTTT CATRGLNAEAFF
NA NA TRBJ2-1 TRBV2 TGTGCCAGCAGTGTCCTCGACTCGGGTTACAATGAGCAGTTCTTC CASSVLDSGYNEQFF
NA many TRBJ2-7 TRBV4-2 TGTGCCAGCAGCCAAGTCCTCGATAGTCCCCCCTACGAGCAGTACTTC CASSQVLDSPPYEQYF